The text below deals with one TCR beta chain. Trimming at V came to 2 bases and at J to 5 bases, leaving 12 bases not matched to a gene. The CDR3 consists of 18 residues. The germline V gene encodes CDR1 MGHRA and CDR2 YSYEKL. This sample was taken from a study of blood T cell repertoires in COVID-19. TCRdb's table, derived via immunoSEQ multiplex PCR, lists solely in-frame clones and lacks some. The sample has over 350,000 clones; roughly 89% are singletons. The sequence was obtained from a woman aged 45-65 years who had recovered from COVID-19. Sequencing input: PBMCs or T cells enriched from blood (not recorded which). The chain is built from TRBV4-1 and TRBJ2-5; TRBD2 matches 12 bases. Written as DNA, the CDR3 is TGCGCCAGCAGCCAATCTAGCGGGGGGGCCGAAGGAGCGGAGACCCAGTACTTC. Its protein product is CASSQSSGGAEGAETQYF.